One T cell receptor (beta chain) is described in this entry. CDR3 length: 16 amino acids. Trimming removed 4 bases from V and 5 bases from J, with 20 bases in between. Per the germline V gene, CDR1 is SGHVS and CDR2 is FNYEAQ. This record comes from a study of siplizumab effects on memory and regulatory T cells. Per individual sample, 85,000 to 100,000 TCR templates were assayed. The table came from immunoSEQ multiplex PCR; TCRdb's copy has only in-frame clones and leaves some out. This table has some 120,000 clones, roughly 94% appearing once. V is TRBV7-6 and J is TRBJ2-5; perhaps D is TRBD1 or TRBD2 (5 bases each). The sequence was collected from a human donor in good health. Specimen: non-Treg CD4+ T cells sorted from blood. DNA of the CDR3: TGTGCCAGCAGCTCGTTAAAGGGACGATCCCCTGAGACCCAGTACTTC. Translating gives CASSSLKGRSPETQYF.